One TCR beta chain is described in this entry. The antigen remains unidentified. Compared with germline, one end of the junction differs, possibly owing to a read error. This sample is drawn from a study of T-cell memory formation after mild COVID-19. Study-wide context: For the most part, TCR clusters were specific to one donor. Overall study results and limits: Later expanders leaned CD4+, whereas clones that contracted between day 15 and 85 were balanced CD4/CD8. The authors left the SARS-CoV-2 specificity of second-wave clones peaking on day 37 unconfirmed.

TCRdb called the 5' RACE reads again in MiXCR, with one record for every CDR3 protein. The table records roughly 100,000 distinct CDR3 sequences, over 10% of them present only once. This CDR3 comprises 14 residues. The germline V gene encodes CDR1 SSHAT and CDR2 FNYEAQ (reference sequence). What was sequenced was PBMCs or a T cell subset sorted from them (not recorded which). The chain employs TRBV7-7 and TRBJ2-7; 7 bases are shared with TRBD1. The source is an adult woman who had mild COVID-19 (a few samples of this study predate the infection). Cell type and time point are not known. The CDR3 region is CASSLGEGAVEQYF. As DNA, the CDR3 is TGTGCTAGCAGCTTAGGTGAGGGGGCGGTCGAGCAGTACTTC.